These 22 T cell receptor beta chains were all obtained from the same sample, sequenced in a study of blood T cells in healthy people across ages. Primers used in a second PCR of roughly 7 to 12 cycles were a sample-barcoded 5' primer and a J-beta primer mix. TCRdb reprocessed the 5' RACE reads with MiXCR, giving one entry per CDR3 protein. The data show some 1.7 million distinct CDR3 sequences, 28% seen once. The sample was blood. The receptors were sampled from a woman younger than 45 in good health.

This clonotype was observed a handful of times. The chain's CDR3 is CARESPGGGYTF. In DNA, the CDR3 is TGTGCCAGAGAAAGCCCAGGGGGAGGCTACACCTTC. The chain has TRBV7-9 and TRBJ1-2; 7 bases match TRBD1. Germline CDR1 is SEHNR and CDR2 is FQNEAQ (reference sequence). Unmatched junction bases numbered 9, after V lost 9 bases and J lost 8 bases. This CDR3 spans 12 amino acids.

V usage is TRBV30 and J usage is TRBJ2-4; perhaps TRBD2 as D (5 bases). CDR3 length equals 11 residues. The V end lost 0 bases, the J end lost 13 bases, and 10 bases lay between the germline ends. The germline gives CDR1 GTSNPN, CDR2 SVGIG (reference sequence). The CDR3: CAWSVAVEQYF. As DNA, the CDR3 is TGTGCCTGGAGTGTAGCGGTTGAGCAGTACTTC.

This clonotype was seen a few times. V gene TRBV28 combines with J gene TRBJ2-3; 11 bases align to TRBD2. V shed 4 bases, J shed 5 bases, and the junction held 8 bases outside the gene matches. The CDR3 is 16 residues long. From germline, CDR1 is MDHEN and CDR2 SYDVKM. CDR3 region: CASSSHSGGDLDTQYF. For the CDR3, the DNA is TGTGCCAGCAGTTCTCATAGCGGGGGGGATCTAGATACGCAGTATTTT.

The rearrangement joins TRBV24-1 to TRBJ2-3; 10 nucleotides match TRBD2. Germline trimming cut 2 bases from V and 2 bases from J; bases unmatched to any gene: 6. The CDR3 spans 17 residues. Per the germline V gene, CDR1 is KGHDR and CDR2 is SFDVKD. As DNA, the CDR3 is TGTGCCACCAGTGATTGGGTAGCGGGGGGCCTCACAGATACGCAGTATTTT. This sequence encodes CATSDWVAGGLTDTQYF.

The chain uses TRBV6-5 and TRBJ1-5, with 9 bases fitting TRBD1. Per germline, CDR1 MNHEY and CDR2 SVGAGI. The CDR3 is 15 amino acids. Losses at the gene ends were 2 bases for V and 3 bases for J; bases not matched to a gene: 2. CDR3 sequence: CASSYGTGINQPQHF. The CDR3 nucleotides read TGTGCCAGCAGTTACGGGACAGGGATCAATCAGCCCCAGCATTTT.

The rearrangement joins TRBV12-3 or TRBV12-4 to TRBJ2-1; 8 bases match TRBD1. The CDR3 sequence is 18 residues long. V was clipped by 2 bases and J by 0 bases; unmatched bases: 9. This CDR3 is CASSLRSGTGSSYNEQFF. DNA for the CDR3: TGTGCCAGCAGTTTACGGTCCGGGACAGGCAGCTCCTACAATGAGCAGTTCTTC.

V and J are TRBV3-1 and TRBJ2-5; 10 bases match TRBD2. The CDR3 runs 17 residues. Germline V gene data show CDR1 as LGHDT and CDR2 as YNNKEL (reference sequence). V dropped 4 bases and J dropped 2; count of bases not matched to a gene: 10. The CDR3: CASSRTLAGASQETQYF. The DNA of the CDR3 is TGTGCCAGCAGCCGGACCCTAGCGGGGGCTTCGCAAGAGACCCAGTACTTC.

This clonotype was picked up a small number of times. The chain combines TRBV6-5 with TRBJ2-1; 7 bases line up with TRBD2. J gave up 6 bases and V 8 bases, and 13 bases lay outside the gene matches. This CDR3 comprises 15 residues. Germline V gene data show CDR1 as MNHEY and CDR2 as SVGAGI. The CDR3 DNA reads as TGTGCCAGCGAACCCTACCGGTCGGGGGGCAATGAGCAGTTCTTC. Translating it yields CASEPYRSGGNEQFF.

CDR3 in DNA: TGTGCCAGCAGTGCCCTTGGCAGGGAGTATGGCTACACCTTC. Protein: CASSALGREYGYTF. The J gene is TRBJ1-2, the V gene TRBV2; a possible D gene is TRBD1 (5 bases). This CDR3 region has 14 residues. V was cut by 4 bases and J by 5 bases, with 14 bases left in between. Germline lookup yields CDR1 SNHLY and CDR2 FYNNEI.

With regard to this clonotype: The junction and the germline gene differ at one end; a read error may be behind it. The chain recombines TRBV29-1 with TRBJ1-2; D is perhaps TRBD1 (5 bases). The CDR3 extends over 13 amino acids. Germline loops: CDR1 SQVTM, CDR2 ANQGSEA. CDR3 sequence reads: CSVEDPRASGHTF. The CDR3 DNA reads TGCAGCGTTGAAGATCCCAGGGCGAGTGGCCACACCTTC.

J is TRBJ2-5 and V is TRBV14; D is unclear. The J call may be in error: the DNA end matches TRBJ2-7 better. Germline V gene lookup returns CDR1 SGHDN and CDR2 FVKESK. This CDR3 contains 13 residues. The CDR3 bases are TGTGCCAGCAGCCACGCGACCGCTTCCGAGCAGTACTTC. Translation: CASSHATASEQYF.

This clonotype was counted between two and nine times. One junction end disagrees with the germline gene, perhaps due to a read error. This rearrangement joins TRBV24-1 to TRBJ1-5, with TRBD1 matching 7 bases. The CDR3 sequence is 16 residues long. Germline V gene lookup returns CDR1 KGHDR and CDR2 SFDVKD. This chain's CDR3 is CATPQRGRVGNQSQHF. The CDR3 DNA reads TGTGCCACGCCTCAAAGGGGGCGAGTGGGCAATCAGTCCCAGCATTTT.

This chain uses TRBV9 with TRBJ2-1; 8 positions match TRBD2. Trimming removed 0 bases from V and 2 bases from J; junction bases left unmatched: 4. This CDR3 is 16 amino acids long. CDR1 and CDR2 (germline): SGDLS, YYNGEE. The CDR3 protein is CASSVVGGRTYNEQFF. CDR3 bases: TGTGCCAGCAGCGTAGTTGGCGGGAGGACCTACAATGAGCAGTTCTTC.

This rearrangement joins TRBV28 to TRBJ1-5; tentative D call: TRBD1 (6 bases). The CDR3 contains 14 residues. From germline, CDR1 is MDHEN and CDR2 SYDVKM. V was trimmed by 3 bases and J by 5 bases, leaving 11 bases between them. The CDR3 DNA is TGTGCCAGCAGTTTGTGGGGGCGATATCAGCCCCAGCATTTT. This translates into CASSLWGRYQPQHF.

This clonotype has only a few counts. This chain uses TRBV12-3 or TRBV12-4 with TRBJ1-5, with a tentative D call TRBD1 (6 bases). This CDR3 is built from 11 residues. V was clipped by 2 bases and J by 11 bases, with 7 bases between them. The CDR3 nucleotides read TGTGCCAGCAGTTTACAGGGGACCCAGCATTTT. It codes for CASSLQGTQHF.

V is TRBV7-8 and J is TRBJ1-1, with D possibly matching TRBD1 (5 bases). The CDR3 totals 15 residues. Trimming removed 5 bases at V and 1 base at J, with 14 bases between. Germline-derived CDR1 and CDR2 are SGHVS and FQNEAQ. The CDR3 sequence is CASSLTVRANTEAFF. The CDR3 bases are TGTGCCAGCAGCCTAACGGTCAGGGCGAACACTGAAGCTTTCTTT.

About this clonotype itself: A single base separates this from a much larger clone, so it may be a read error. The chain recombines TRBV29-1 with TRBJ2-7; 7 nucleotides line up with TRBD1. This CDR3 contains 13 residues. Germline CDR1 is SQVTM and CDR2 is ANQGSEA. After removal of 4 bases from V and 5 bases from J, the junction contained 8 bases not matched to a gene. The CDR3 loop reads CSVGQGRVHEQYF. The CDR3 DNA reads as TGCAGCGTTGGACAGGGCAGGGTCCACGAGCAGTACTTC.

The chain carries TRBV7-9 and TRBJ1-2, with D unresolved. This CDR3 has 15 amino acids. The germline V gene has CDR1 SEHNR and CDR2 FQNEAQ (reference sequence). V lost 2 bases and J 0 bases, leaving 10 bases between the germline ends. The CDR3 region has the DNA TGTGCCAGCAGCTTATCCCCAGGAGCTAACTATGGCTACACCTTC. Translating it yields CASSLSPGANYGYTF.

The genes are TRBV6-6 and TRBJ2-1; TRBD2 aligns across 10 bases. The CDR3 is 16 residues long. The trim removed 5 bases at V and 6 bases at J, leaving 10 bases unmatched. Germline-derived CDR1 and CDR2 are MNHNY and SVGAGI (reference sequence). CDR3 sequence reads: CASSTWTSGLANEQFF. The CDR3 DNA sequence: TGTGCCAGCAGTACCTGGACTAGCGGATTGGCCAATGAGCAGTTCTTC.

The rearrangement joins TRBV11-2 to TRBJ1-4; D not resolved. The CDR3 runs 14 residues. Germline assignment: CDR1 SGHAT and CDR2 FQNNGV. Trimming pared 5 bases from V and 4 bases from J, leaving 11 bases between. The CDR3 DNA is TGTGCCAGCAGCCTGAGGCCACTTAATGAAAAACTGTTTTTT. This codes for CASSLRPLNEKLFF.

This clonotype was seen many times. This sequence joins TRBV29-1 and TRBJ2-4, with TRBD1 matching over 7 bases. This CDR3 is 12 amino acids long. Trimming at V came to 4 bases and at J to 5 bases, leaving 2 bases not matched to a gene. Germline loops: CDR1 SQVTM, CDR2 ANQGSEA. CDR3 nucleotide sequence: TGCAGCGTTGGACAGGGAGAAAACATTCAGTACTTC. Encoded protein: CSVGQGENIQYF.

The rearrangement links TRBV7-3 to TRBJ2-1; the match to TRBD2 covers 14 bases. This CDR3 is 15 amino acids long. Germline V gene data show CDR1 as SGHTA and CDR2 as FQGTGA. Trimming cost V 5 bases and J 9 bases; bases outside gene matches: 6. In DNA, the CDR3 is TGTGCCAGCAGCCAGACTAGCGGGGGGGTGAGTGAGCAGTTCTTC. This gives the protein CASSQTSGGVSEQFF.